The 32 T cell receptor beta chains below come from one sample, sequenced in a study of blood T cells in healthy people across ages. A second PCR, run for about 7 to 11 cycles, used a sample-barcoded 5' primer plus a J-beta primer mix. Each CDR3 protein is one row after TCRdb ran MiXCR on the 5' RACE reads. The table lists 1.2 million to 1.5 million distinct CDR3 sequences, 42% of them singletons. The sample taken for sequencing was blood. The receptor source for this set is a young woman in good health.

In this sample, this clonotype turned up a few times. The chain has TRBV10-3 and TRBJ2-3; D gene ambiguous. This CDR3 spans 13 amino acids. Between the trimmed V and J ends, which lost 6 bases and 5 bases, there was a span of 12 bases. CDR1 and CDR2 from the germline V gene are ENHRY and SYGVKD. In nucleotides, the CDR3 is TGTGCCATCAGGATTACAACCGGAGATACGCAGTATTTT. The encoded protein is CAIRITTGDTQYF.

The chain has TRBV6-1 and TRBJ2-5, with TRBD2 matching over 7 bases. Germline V gene sequence: CDR1 MNHNS, CDR2 SASEGT. The length of the CDR3 is 14 residues. The V segment lost 1 base and the J segment 11 bases; nucleotides outside the gene matches: 10. CDR3 protein: CASSEGAGAFWQYF. The CDR3 DNA reads TGTGCCAGCAGTGAAGGGGCGGGAGCATTTTGGCAGTACTTC.

The chain has TRBV12-3 or TRBV12-4 and TRBJ1-5, with a tentative D call TRBD1 (6 bases). The V gene lost 7 bases and the J gene lost 3 bases, with 16 bases spanning the gap. There are 15 residues in the CDR3. CDR3 amino acids: CASTSWGPDNQPQHF. The CDR3 DNA follows: TGTGCCAGCACCTCTTGGGGGCCTGACAATCAGCCCCAGCATTTT.

Notes on this clonotype: This may arise from a read error, as a much more abundant clone is one base away. The V call is TRBV29-1, the J call TRBJ2-5; D is unresolved. The CDR3 contains 11 residues. V was trimmed by 6 bases and J by 11 bases, leaving 16 bases between them. Germline assignment: CDR1 SQVTM and CDR2 ANQGSEA. The CDR3 DNA is TGCAGCGTAAAGGTGTCGTACGGGCAGTACTTC. Protein product: CSVKVSYGQYF.

The chain has TRBV10-3 and TRBJ2-5; 8 positions agree with TRBD2. The length of the CDR3 is 14 residues. Germline assignment: CDR1 ENHRY and CDR2 SYGVKD. Trimming removed 3 bases from V and 7 bases from J; junction bases left unmatched: 7. The CDR3 protein is CAISETSGRTTQYF. The CDR3 DNA reads as TGTGCCATCAGTGAAACTAGCGGTAGGACGACCCAGTACTTC.

The chain couples TRBV20-1 to TRBJ2-3; 8 bases fit TRBD2. The V gene end was trimmed by 3 bases and the J gene end by 6 bases; junction bases not matched to a gene: 11. CDR1 and CDR2 from the germline V gene are DFQATT and SNEGSKA (reference sequence). CDR3 length: 15 residues. The CDR3 sequence: CSASQGAGDFDTQYF. CDR3 nucleotides: TGCAGTGCTAGCCAGGGAGCGGGAGATTTCGATACGCAGTATTTT.

This clonotype came up a few times. V usage is TRBV19 and J usage is TRBJ1-6, with D possibly being TRBD1 (5 bases). The V end was cut by 5 bases, the J end by 4 bases, with 9 bases between. The CDR3 is 14 residues long. CDR1 and CDR2 (germline): LNHDA, SQIVND (reference sequence). In DNA form, the CDR3 reads TGTGCCAGTAGTCGACAGCTATATAATTCACCCCTCCACTTT. This encodes CASSRQLYNSPLHF. Together with reference TRBV19 and TRBJ1-6, the CDR3 gives the full variable domain: DGGITQSPKYLFRKEGQNVTLSCEQNLNHDAMYWYRQDPGQGLRLIYYSQIVNDFQKGDIAEGYSVSREKKESFPLTVTSAQKNPTAFYLCASSRQLYNSPLHFGNGTRLTVT.

This chain uses TRBV6-1 with TRBJ2-3; D possibly uses TRBD1 or TRBD2 (5 bases each). CDR1 and CDR2 (germline): MNHNS, SASEGT. CDR3 length equals 15 residues. Trimming took off 2 bases at V and 6 bases at J, with 15 bases between the two ends. CDR3 sequence reads: CASSERPSEGDTQYF. The CDR3 DNA reads as TGTGCCAGCAGTGAACGTCCCTCCGAGGGGGATACGCAGTATTTT.

The chain links TRBV30 to TRBJ2-3; 7 nucleotides match TRBD2. Trimming took 0 bases from V and 4 from J; bases not matched to a gene: 4. Germline V gene sequence: CDR1 GTSNPN, CDR2 SVGIG (reference sequence). This CDR3 comprises 14 residues. The CDR3 loop reads CAWSVKRGADTQYF. The CDR3 nucleotides are TGTGCCTGGAGTGTTAAGCGGGGTGCAGATACGCAGTATTTT.

This clonotype was recorded a few times. The chain recombines TRBV5-1 with TRBJ1-2, with D possibly matching TRBD1 (5 bases). The V gene lost 1 base and the J gene lost 8 bases, with 21 bases spanning the gap. The V gene's germline CDR1 is SGHRS and CDR2 YFSETQ. This CDR3 spans 16 amino acids. As DNA, the CDR3 is TGCGCCAGCAGCTTGAGCTGGGACCCCCTACTGGGGGGCTACACCTTC. Amino acids: CASSLSWDPLLGGYTF.

This clonotype was counted once. This may stem from a read error, because a much larger clone lies one nucleotide away. This chain joins TRBV6-5 and TRBJ2-1, with 9 bases aligning to TRBD2. Germline-derived CDR1 and CDR2 are MNHEY and SVGAGI. This CDR3 has 14 residues. Trimming took 6 bases from V and 7 from J; bases not matched to a gene: 7. CDR3 residues: CASRVAGVGNEQFF. The DNA for the CDR3 is TGTGCCAGCAGAGTAGCGGGAGTGGGGAATGAGCAGTTCTTC.

The chain links TRBV20-1 to TRBJ2-3, with TRBD2 matching 7 bases. From germline, CDR1 is DFQATT and CDR2 SNEGSKA (reference sequence). CDR3 length: 14 residues. J lost 0 bases, V lost 5 bases, and 5 bases had no gene match. The CDR3 DNA is TGCAGTGCTGGGGACTACAAAAGCACAGATACGCAGTATTTT. Its protein product is CSAGDYKSTDTQYF.

The table lists this clonotype with many counts. The chain joins TRBV27 to TRBJ2-7, with D hard to call. The CDR3 is 14 residues long. The V end lost 4 bases, the J end lost 4 bases, and 14 bases lay between the germline ends. The germline CDR1 and CDR2 sequences are MNHEY and SMNVEV (reference sequence). The CDR3 DNA follows: TGTGCCAGCAGTTCCCGCGGCATACTATACGAGCAGTACTTC. Translation: CASSSRGILYEQYF.

This sequence joins TRBV28 and TRBJ2-1; D is perhaps TRBD1 (6 bases). The CDR3 has 15 amino acids. V lost 5 bases and J lost 8, with 19 bases in between. Germline-derived CDR1 and CDR2 are MDHEN and SYDVKM. Written as DNA, the CDR3 is TGTGCCAGCAGTATCCGGGACATAGATATGTATGAGCAGTTCTTC. The encoded protein is CASSIRDIDMYEQFF.

This chain connects TRBV2 to TRBJ2-3; unclear D gene. V was clipped by 4 bases and J by 2 bases, with 16 bases between them. Germline CDR1 reads SNHLY; CDR2 reads FYNNEI. The CDR3 contains 16 residues. CDR3 in amino acids: CASSVFERLITDTQYF. The DNA of the CDR3 is TGTGCCAGCAGTGTTTTCGAGCGCCTTATCACAGATACGCAGTATTTT.

The chain couples TRBV6-1 to TRBJ1-5, with D possibly being TRBD1 (6 bases). Trimming cost V 6 bases and J 2 bases, with 17 bases left between them. Germline V gene data show CDR1 as MNHNS and CDR2 as SASEGT. The CDR3 runs 16 residues. CDR3 nucleotides: TGTGCCAGCAGCGAATCGACAGGTCCGGGCAATCAGCCCCAGCATTTT. Translation: CASSESTGPGNQPQHF.

There are a few counts of this clonotype. V is TRBV10-3 and J is TRBJ2-3, with 7 bases aligning to TRBD1. V trimming: 11 bases; J trimming: 3 bases; junction bases outside the gene matches: 11. From germline, CDR1 is ENHRY and CDR2 SYGVKD. CDR3 length equals 14 residues. Here the CDR3 reads CASATGALTDTQYF. CDR3 DNA sequence: TGTGCCTCGGCTACAGGGGCCTTAACAGATACGCAGTATTTT.

This clonotype has a handful of counts. The chain recombines TRBV12-3 or TRBV12-4 with TRBJ2-3, with TRBD1 matching 9 bases. The CDR3 runs to 15 residues. V lost 7 bases, J lost 4 bases, and 9 bases stayed unmatched. CDR3 nucleotide sequence: TGTGCCAGCAATCGGGGGGACAGGGTGTCAGATACGCAGTATTTT. It yields the protein CASNRGDRVSDTQYF.

This chain connects TRBV20-1 to TRBJ2-3; D is possibly TRBD2 (6 bases). Trimming took 7 bases from V and 1 from J, leaving 15 bases between them. There are 14 residues in the CDR3. Per germline, CDR1 DFQATT and CDR2 SNEGSKA (reference sequence). The CDR3 loop is CSGLSGDGTDTQYF. CDR3 DNA: TGCAGTGGCCTTTCGGGAGACGGCACAGATACGCAGTATTTT.

The J gene is TRBJ1-4, the V gene TRBV7-9; 7 positions match TRBD1. V trimming: 3 bases; J trimming: 5 bases; junction bases outside the gene matches: 3. Per germline, CDR1 SEHNR and CDR2 FQNEAQ (reference sequence). The CDR3 has 14 amino acids. The CDR3 here is CASSLGQQNEKLFF. The DNA of the CDR3 is TGTGCCAGCAGCTTGGGACAGCAAAATGAAAAACTGTTTTTT.

This sequence joins TRBV30 and TRBJ1-1; a weak D match, TRBD1 (5 bases). The germline gives CDR1 GTSNPN, CDR2 SVGIG (reference sequence). This CDR3 region has 13 residues. Trimming pared 3 bases from V and 4 bases from J, leaving 12 bases between. CDR3 in DNA: TGTGCCTGGAGCGTGGGGCCGGCCACTGAAGCTTTCTTT. It translates to CAWSVGPATEAFF.

The chain has TRBV18 and TRBJ2-3; D ambiguous. Germline-derived CDR1 and CDR2 are KGHSH and LQKENI. V lost 3 bases and J lost 4, with 14 bases in between. The CDR3 length is 15 residues. This CDR3 reads CASSPEAEESDTQYF. The CDR3 DNA reads as TGTGCCAGCTCACCCGAGGCAGAGGAGTCAGATACGCAGTATTTT. Full variable domain (rest looked up from reference TRBV18 and TRBJ2-3): NAGVMQNPRHLVRRRGQEARLRCSPMKGHSHVYWYRQLPEEGLKFMVYLQKENIIDESGMPKERFSAEFPKEGPSILRIQQVVRGDSAAYFCASSPEAEESDTQYFGPGTRLTVL.

The chain is built from TRBV6-5 and TRBJ2-1; unclear D gene. The DNA end lines up better with TRBJ2-7; the J call may be wrong. Germline loops: CDR1 MNHEY, CDR2 SVGAGI. The CDR3 sequence is 15 residues long. This CDR3 is CASGPISSSYNEQYF. CDR3 DNA sequence: TGTGCCAGCGGGCCGATCAGTAGCTCCTACAATGAGCAGTACTTC.

V gene TRBV6-6 combines with J gene TRBJ2-1; D is unresolved. CDR3 length: 15 amino acids. Germline V gene lookup returns CDR1 MNHNY and CDR2 SVGAGI (reference sequence). V lost 6 bases, J lost 0 bases, and 12 bases lay in between. The CDR3 region has the DNA TGTGCCAGCAGCCCCCAGTCATCCTCCTACAATGAGCAGTTCTTC. Residues: CASSPQSSSYNEQFF.

This clonotype has more than one count but fewer than ten. The rearrangement uses TRBV4-1 and TRBJ2-1, with D tentatively TRBD1 or TRBD2 (5 bases each). The CDR3 sequence is 18 residues long. Germline CDR1 MGHRA, CDR2 YSYEKL. The V end lost 6 bases, the J end lost 2 bases, and 23 bases lay between the germline ends. DNA for the CDR3: TGCGCCAGCAGGCCAAGCGACTCCTCCGGGACCACCTACAATGAGCAGTTCTTC. Translation: CASRPSDSSGTTYNEQFF.

This clonotype was observed a handful of times. The chain recombines TRBV3-1 with TRBJ1-2; D ambiguous. The CDR3 has 15 residues. Trimming removed 0 bases at V and 8 bases at J, with 16 bases between. Germline V CDR1 and CDR2: LGHDT, YNNKEL (reference sequence). The DNA for the CDR3 is TGTGCCAGCAGCCAAGATTCAGGTTGGGCGTACGGCTACACCTTC. This gives the protein CASSQDSGWAYGYTF.

This clonotype was observed a few times. The gene calls are TRBV3-1 and TRBJ2-5; unclear D gene. V shed 8 bases and J shed 4 bases, with 14 bases lying between them. Looked up from germline, CDR1 is LGHDT and CDR2 is YNNKEL (reference sequence). The CDR3 length is 13 residues. The CDR3 nucleotides are TGTGCCAGCCTAGGAGTATTAGGAGAGACCCAGTACTTC. Protein: CASLGVLGETQYF.

The CDR3 loop reads CAISESEGGSFIQYF. CDR3 nucleotides: TGTGCCATCAGTGAGTCTGAAGGGGGGTCCTTCATTCAGTACTTC. The rearrangement links TRBV10-3 to TRBJ2-4; perhaps D is TRBD1 or TRBD2 (6 bases each). This CDR3 region has 15 residues. V was cut by 0 bases and J by 9 bases, with 15 bases left in between. The germline CDR1 and CDR2 sequences are ENHRY and SYGVKD.

This clonotype has a handful of counts. The V and J genes are TRBV12-3 or TRBV12-4 and TRBJ2-1, with D maybe TRBD2 (6 bases). The V end lost 7 bases, the J end lost 4 bases, and 14 bases lay between the germline ends. This CDR3 comprises 14 residues. The CDR3, as DNA: TGTGCCAGCACCCCGGGAGTAGCATACAATGAGCAGTTCTTC. This translates into CASTPGVAYNEQFF.

The chain has TRBV6-1 and TRBJ2-5; perhaps TRBD1 as D (5 bases). Germline V CDR1 and CDR2: MNHNS, SASEGT. The CDR3 is 16 amino acids. V lost 6 bases to trimming and J lost 1 base, with 18 bases between them. In nucleotides, the CDR3 is TGTGCCAGCAGAAAGGGGTGGAGTGGCCCCCAAGAGACCCAGTACTTC. Translating it yields CASRKGWSGPQETQYF.

Comment on this clonotype: The germline gene is not matched at one end of the junction; a read error may be the cause. The rearrangement uses TRBV6-1 and TRBJ2-4, with 12 bases matching TRBD1. The tail of the sequence fits TRBJ2-7 better, so the J call may be wrong. The CDR3 runs 15 residues. CDR1 is MNHNS, CDR2 SASEGT, per germline. CDR3 amino acids: CAGSKGTGGLGEQYF. DNA of the CDR3: TGTGCCGGCAGTAAAGGGACAGGGGGCTTGGGCGAGCAGTACTTC.

V is TRBV4-1 and J is TRBJ1-2; D perhaps matches TRBD1 (5 bases). The CDR3 is 14 amino acids. Deletions cut 3 bases from V and 6 bases from J, with 14 bases between. The germline V gene encodes CDR1 MGHRA and CDR2 YSYEKL. As DNA, the CDR3 is TGCGCCAGCAGCCAGGGCAGGGCGTGGAATGGCTACACCTTC. Amino acid sequence: CASSQGRAWNGYTF.